These 21 T cell receptor beta chains were sequenced from one sample in a study of beta chain features in type 1 diabetes (dated by TCRdb to 2016 to 2019). Libraries were constructed by the immunoSEQ multiplex PCR assay. The entire isolated RNA was reverse transcribed using the High Capacity cDNA Reverse Transcription Kit, and thus expressed TCRB transcripts were sequenced. Drawn from immuneACCESS, this table holds only the in-frame rearrangements with V and J called that TCRdb kept. Clones are partly lost; checked studies trace under half to an unresolved V gene and leave the rest unexplained. Across this sample there are more than 130,000 clones, with 6.9% seen only once. The ten largest clones represent 1.1% to 1.5% of the sample. The specimen sequenced was central memory CD4+ T cells from blood. The receptors here all came from a woman aged 25 to 39 in good health.

This clone came up a few times. The gene calls are TRBV7-3 and TRBJ2-1; 8 nucleotides agree with TRBD2. Trimming cost V 5 bases and J 9 bases; bases outside gene matches: 12. The CDR3 is made up of 15 amino acids. Germline V gene sequence: CDR1 SGHTA, CDR2 FQGTGA. This CDR3 reads CASSPGGDLGGEQFF. The CDR3 DNA is TGTGCCAGCAGCCCGGGGGGGGATCTAGGGGGTGAGCAGTTCTTC.

This clone appeared a few times. The V call is TRBV7-9, the J call TRBJ1-1, with 9 bases that match TRBD1. J lost 4 bases, V lost 1 base, and 4 bases had no gene match. This CDR3 contains 15 residues. Germline V gene data show CDR1 as SEHNR and CDR2 as FQNEAQ (reference sequence). The CDR3 protein is CASSLGTGAGTEAFF. The CDR3 DNA follows: TGTGCCAGCAGCTTAGGGACAGGGGCGGGCACTGAAGCTTTCTTT.

This clone was counted at least ten times. The chain is built from TRBV2 and TRBJ1-1; no definite D call. V was pared by 0 bases and J by 10 bases, with 15 bases between. Germline assignment: CDR1 SNHLY and CDR2 FYNNEI. The CDR3 runs 14 residues. CDR3 residues: CASSEALFGSGAFF. In nucleotides, the CDR3 is TGTGCCAGCAGTGAAGCTTTGTTCGGGTCGGGAGCTTTCTTT.

This clone appeared a few times. The rearrangement links TRBV7-6 to TRBJ2-1; D is undetermined. CDR3 size: 16 residues. With 5 bases removed from V and 0 bases from J, the gap between germline ends came to 14 bases. Germline V gene data show CDR1 as SGHVS and CDR2 as FNYEAQ. The CDR3 loop is CASSAGFGSSYNEQFF. The CDR3 coding sequence is TGTGCCAGCAGCGCAGGATTTGGAAGCTCCTACAATGAGCAGTTCTTC.

This clone was seen only a few times. The J gene is TRBJ2-1, the V gene TRBV15; 7 bases align to TRBD2. The trim removed 5 bases at V and 1 base at J, leaving 8 bases unmatched. This CDR3 has 16 amino acids. Germline V gene sequence: CDR1 LNHNV, CDR2 YYDKDF (reference sequence). As DNA, the CDR3 is TGTGCCACCAGCGGTGGGGGGGAGAAGTCCTACAATGAGCAGTTCTTC. Translated, it gives CATSGGGEKSYNEQFF.

V gene TRBV11-2 combines with J gene TRBJ2-5; TRBD2 agrees at 7 bases. The DNA end is a closer match to TRBJ2-7, so the J assignment may be wrong. Per germline, CDR1 SGHAT and CDR2 FQNNGV. CDR3 length: 15 residues. CDR3 in DNA: TGTGCCAGCAGCTTAGAGCCTAGCGGAACCTACGAGCAGTACTTC. It yields the protein CASSLEPSGTYEQYF.

This chain links TRBV28 with TRBJ2-6, with 7 bases that match TRBD1. The CDR3 has 15 residues. The V gene end was trimmed by 6 bases and the J gene end by 8 bases; junction bases not matched to a gene: 10. Per the germline V gene, CDR1 is MDHEN and CDR2 is SYDVKM. The CDR3 loop is CASREGQAVPNVLTF. CDR3 nucleotides: TGTGCCAGCAGGGAAGGACAGGCAGTCCCCAACGTCCTGACTTTC.

A few counts support this clone. This chain links TRBV2 with TRBJ1-5; the D is unclear. Germline V gene data show CDR1 as SNHLY and CDR2 as FYNNEI. This CDR3 contains 13 residues. Trimming pared 4 bases from V and 0 bases from J, leaving 4 bases between. CDR3 residues: CASSVNSNQPQHF. CDR3 nucleotide sequence: TGTGCCAGCAGTGTTAATAGCAATCAGCCCCAGCATTTT.

This clone was detected ten times or more. The chain recombines TRBV7-9 with TRBJ2-7; D might be TRBD1 (6 bases). V was shortened by 4 bases and J by 0 bases, with 13 bases between the two germline ends. The CDR3 has 15 residues. Germline V gene data show CDR1 as SEHNR and CDR2 as FQNEAQ (reference sequence). The DNA of the CDR3 is TGTGCCAGCAGCTCGACAGGTGGAAGCTCCTACGAGCAGTACTTC. This encodes CASSSTGGSSYEQYF.

The sample holds many counts of this clone. The V and J genes are TRBV27 and TRBJ1-5, with TRBD1 matching over 7 bases. This CDR3 contains 14 residues. CDR1 is MNHEY, CDR2 SMNVEV, per germline (reference sequence). V shed 7 bases and J 2 bases; nucleotides not matched to a gene: 5. CDR3 sequence (DNA): TGTGCCAGCAAAGGGGGCTCGGGCAATCAGCCCCAGCATTTT. Protein product: CASKGGSGNQPQHF.

The chain has TRBV4-2 and TRBJ1-2; D not certain. This CDR3 spans 16 amino acids. Germline V lookup: CDR1 LGHNA, CDR2 YNFKEQ. With 0 bases removed from V and 4 bases from J, the gap between germline ends came to 15 bases. The CDR3 reads CASSQDYGQEFYGYTF. CDR3 in DNA: TGTGCCAGCAGCCAAGATTATGGGCAGGAATTCTATGGCTACACCTTC.

This clone was picked up a small number of times. CDR3 sequence: CASSPGTNYGYTF. The CDR3 coding sequence is TGTGCCAGCAGTCCCGGGACTAACTATGGCTACACCTTC. The chain uses TRBV6-6 and TRBJ1-2; the D is unclear. This CDR3 comprises 13 residues. The V and J ends lost 5 bases and 0 bases respectively, with 7 bases between them. CDR1 and CDR2 (germline): MNHNY, SVGAGI (reference sequence).

In nucleotides, the CDR3 is TGTGCCAGCAGTCACACAGGGGCCACTGAAGCTTTCTTT. Translating it yields CASSHTGATEAFF. The chain links TRBV28 to TRBJ1-1; 7 nucleotides agree with TRBD1. J gave up 4 bases and V 5 bases, and 4 bases lay outside the gene matches. The CDR3 has 13 residues. Germline CDR1 is MDHEN and CDR2 is SYDVKM.

The CDR3 region is CASSLRTEGRSYNEQFF. In DNA form, the CDR3 reads TGTGCCAGCAGCTTGCGGACGGAGGGAAGGTCCTACAATGAGCAGTTCTTC. The chain links TRBV7-3 to TRBJ2-1, with D perhaps matching TRBD2 (6 bases). Germline V CDR1 and CDR2: SGHTA, FQGTGA. The CDR3 runs to 17 residues. V gave up 3 bases and J gave up 1 base, with 16 bases separating them.

The rearrangement joins TRBV5-1 to TRBJ1-2, with TRBD1 identical over 7 bases. Germline trimming cut 4 bases from V and 5 bases from J; bases unmatched to any gene: 5. CDR1 and CDR2 from the germline V gene are SGHRS and YFSETQ. This CDR3 contains 13 residues. The CDR3 nucleotides read TGCGCCAGCAGCCTAGGGACAGCATATGGCTACACCTTC. Protein sequence: CASSLGTAYGYTF.

V and J are TRBV2 and TRBJ1-4; 7 bases match TRBD1. CDR1 is SNHLY, CDR2 FYNNEI, per germline. The junction had 6 bases not matched to a gene; V was cut back by 7 bases and J by 7 bases. The CDR3 runs 13 residues. The DNA for the CDR3 is TGTGCCAGCAACCGTCAGGGGGTTGAAAAACTGTTTTTT. This translates into CASNRQGVEKLFF.

This clone was detected a few times. The rearrangement joins TRBV11-1 to TRBJ2-5; D is uncertain. The CDR3 is 14 amino acids. V was shortened by 4 bases and J by 4 bases, with 13 bases between the two germline ends. Germline V CDR1 and CDR2: SGHAT, FQDESV (reference sequence). The CDR3 bases are TGTGCCAGCAGCTCTGGAGATAGAGGAGAGACCCAGTACTTC. Protein: CASSSGDRGETQYF.

The genes are TRBV7-8 and TRBJ2-3, with 14 bases aligning to TRBD2. The CDR3 runs to 16 residues. Germline V gene sequence: CDR1 SGHVS, CDR2 FQNEAQ. Germline trimming cut 5 bases from V and 10 bases from J; bases unmatched to any gene: 11. CDR3 protein: CASSLQTSGRGVAQYF. CDR3 sequence (DNA): TGTGCCAGCAGCCTTCAGACTAGCGGGAGGGGGGTAGCGCAGTATTTT.

Notes on this clone: This sample also contains other DNA sequences that code for the same CDR3. The chain uses TRBV6-1 and TRBJ2-3; perhaps TRBD2 as D (6 bases). The CDR3 sequence is 15 residues long. The V end lost 3 bases, the J end lost 0 bases, and 10 bases lay between the germline ends. Germline CDR1 is MNHNS and CDR2 is SASEGT. The CDR3 loop reads CASSDLAGSTDTQYF. CDR3 bases: TGTGCCAGCAGTGACTTGGCGGGAAGCACAGATACGCAGTATTTT.

This clone was seen a handful of times. The V and J genes are TRBV30 and TRBJ2-5; 14 nucleotides align to TRBD2. TRBJ2-7 matches the DNA end more closely, so the J call is doubtful. Germline V gene data show CDR1 as GTSNPN and CDR2 as SVGIG (reference sequence). The CDR3 consists of 16 residues. In DNA form, the CDR3 reads TGTGCCTGGAGTGGGACTAGCGGGAGGAGCTCCTACGAGCAGTACTTC. It is translated as CAWSGTSGRSSYEQYF.

CDR3 coding DNA: TGTGCCAGCAGGAAGGGACAGGGACCCTACGAGCAGTACTTC. Protein product: CASRKGQGPYEQYF. The V call is TRBV6-6, the J call TRBJ2-7; 9 bases are shared with TRBD1. The length of the CDR3 is 14 residues. J gave up 2 bases and V 6 bases, and 5 bases lay outside the gene matches. Per the germline V gene, CDR1 is MNHNY and CDR2 is SVGAGI (reference sequence).